This TCR beta chain was recovered during a study of tumor-infiltrating lymphocytes in localized non-small cell lung cancer. Germline assignment: CDR1 SGHTA and CDR2 FQGNSA. The CDR3 runs 13 residues. V gave up 4 bases and J gave up 4 bases; unmatched junction bases: 2. Here immunoSEQ multiplex PCR was the method, and the copy in TCRdb shows in-frame clones only, minus some. The sample lists over 10,000 clones; around 81% were seen once. The material sequenced was lung tumor tissue. The rearrangement uses TRBV7-2 and TRBJ1-2; 8 nucleotides line up with TRBD1. The source of this sequence is a human donor with non-small cell lung cancer. The CDR3 region has the DNA TGTGCCAGCAGCTACGACAGGGGCTATGGCTACACCTTC. Translation: CASSYDRGYGYTF.